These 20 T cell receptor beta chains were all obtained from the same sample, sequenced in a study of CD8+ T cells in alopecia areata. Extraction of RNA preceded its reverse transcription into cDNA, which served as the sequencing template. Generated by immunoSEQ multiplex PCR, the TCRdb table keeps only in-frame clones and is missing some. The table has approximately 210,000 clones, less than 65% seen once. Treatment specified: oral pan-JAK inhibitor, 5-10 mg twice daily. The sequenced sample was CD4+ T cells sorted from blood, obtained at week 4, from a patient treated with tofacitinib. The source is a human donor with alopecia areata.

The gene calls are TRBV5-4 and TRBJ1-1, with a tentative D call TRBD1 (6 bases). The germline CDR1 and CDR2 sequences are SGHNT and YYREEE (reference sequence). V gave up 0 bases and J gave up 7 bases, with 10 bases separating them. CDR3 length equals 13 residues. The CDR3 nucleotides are TGTGCCAGCAGCTTGGGACAGGAGTTTGAAGCTTTCTTT. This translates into CASSLGQEFEAFF.

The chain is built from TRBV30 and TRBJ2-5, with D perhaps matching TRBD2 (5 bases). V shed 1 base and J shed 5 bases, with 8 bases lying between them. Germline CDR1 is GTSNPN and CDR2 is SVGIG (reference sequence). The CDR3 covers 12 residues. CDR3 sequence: CAWSGSGETQYF. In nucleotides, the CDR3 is TGTGCCTGGAGTGGAAGCGGTGAGACCCAGTACTTC.

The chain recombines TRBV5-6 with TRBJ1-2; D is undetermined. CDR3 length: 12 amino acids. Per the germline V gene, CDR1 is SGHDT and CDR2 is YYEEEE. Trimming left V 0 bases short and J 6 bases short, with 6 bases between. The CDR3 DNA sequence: TGTGCCAGCAGCTTGGTAGCGGATGGCTACACCTTC. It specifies CASSLVADGYTF.

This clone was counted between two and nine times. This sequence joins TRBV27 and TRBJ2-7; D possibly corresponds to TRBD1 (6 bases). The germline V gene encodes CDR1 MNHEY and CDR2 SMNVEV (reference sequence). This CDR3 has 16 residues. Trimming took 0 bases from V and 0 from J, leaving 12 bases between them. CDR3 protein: CASSLSSGVSSYEQYF. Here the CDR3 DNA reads TGTGCCAGCAGTTTATCATCAGGGGTATCCTCCTACGAGCAGTACTTC.

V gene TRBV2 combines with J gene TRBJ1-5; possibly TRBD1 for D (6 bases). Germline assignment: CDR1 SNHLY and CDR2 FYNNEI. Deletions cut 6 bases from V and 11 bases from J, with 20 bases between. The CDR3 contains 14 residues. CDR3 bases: TGTGCCAGCAGAGAGGGGGGCAGCCTTTCGTCCCAGCATTTT. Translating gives CASREGGSLSSQHF. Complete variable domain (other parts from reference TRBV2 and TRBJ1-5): EPEVTQTPSHQVTQMGQEVILRCVPISNHLYFYWYRQILGQKVEFLVSFYNNEISEKSEIFDDQFSVERPDGSNFTLKIRSTKLEDSAMYFCASREGGSLSSQHFGDGTRLSIL.

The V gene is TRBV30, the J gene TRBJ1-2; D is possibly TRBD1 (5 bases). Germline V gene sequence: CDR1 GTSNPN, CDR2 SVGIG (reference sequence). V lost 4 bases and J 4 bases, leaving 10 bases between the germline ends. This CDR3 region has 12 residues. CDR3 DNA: TGTGCCTGGACAGGGAGGTCCTATGGCTACACCTTC. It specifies CAWTGRSYGYTF. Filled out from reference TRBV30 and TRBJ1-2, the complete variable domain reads SQTIHQWPATLVQPVGSPLSLECTVEGTSNPNLYWYRQAAGRGLQLLFYSVGIGQISSEVPQNLSASRPQDRQFILSSKKLLLSDSGFYLCAWTGRSYGYTFGSGTRLTVV.

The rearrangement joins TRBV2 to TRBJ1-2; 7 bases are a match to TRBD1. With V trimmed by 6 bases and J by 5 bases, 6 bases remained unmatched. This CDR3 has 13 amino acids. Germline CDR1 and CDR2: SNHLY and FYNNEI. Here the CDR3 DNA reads TGTGCCAGCAGGGAAACAGGGGAGTATGGCTACACCTTC. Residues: CASRETGEYGYTF. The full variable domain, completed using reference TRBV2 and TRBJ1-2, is EPEVTQTPSHQVTQMGQEVILRCVPISNHLYFYWYRQILGQKVEFLVSFYNNEISEKSEIFDDQFSVERPDGSNFTLKIRSTKLEDSAMYFCASRETGEYGYTFGSGTRLTVV.

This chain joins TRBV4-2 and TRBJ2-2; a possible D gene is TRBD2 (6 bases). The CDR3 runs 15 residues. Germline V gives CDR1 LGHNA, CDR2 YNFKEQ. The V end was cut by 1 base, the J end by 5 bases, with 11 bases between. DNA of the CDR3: TGTGCCAGCAGCCAAGCACTAGCTGGGACCGGGGAGCTGTTTTTT. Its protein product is CASSQALAGTGELFF.

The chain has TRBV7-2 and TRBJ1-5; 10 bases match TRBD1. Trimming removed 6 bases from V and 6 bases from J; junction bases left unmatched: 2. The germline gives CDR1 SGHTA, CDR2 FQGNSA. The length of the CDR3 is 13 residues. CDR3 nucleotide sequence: TGTGCCAGCAGTTGGGACAGGGGTCAGCCCCAGCATTTT. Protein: CASSWDRGQPQHF.

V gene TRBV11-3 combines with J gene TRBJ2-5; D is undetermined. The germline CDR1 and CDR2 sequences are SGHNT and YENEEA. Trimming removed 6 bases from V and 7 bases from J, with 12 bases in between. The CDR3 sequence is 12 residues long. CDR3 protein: CASRPNAGTQYF. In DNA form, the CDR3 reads TGTGCCAGCAGGCCCAACGCCGGGACCCAGTACTTC.

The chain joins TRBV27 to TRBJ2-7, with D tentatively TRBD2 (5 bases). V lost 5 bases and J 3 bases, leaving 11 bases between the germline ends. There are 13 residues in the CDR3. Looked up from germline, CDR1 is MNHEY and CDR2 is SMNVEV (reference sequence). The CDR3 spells CASSRERFYEQYF. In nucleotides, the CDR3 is TGTGCCAGCAGTAGGGAGAGGTTCTACGAGCAGTACTTC.

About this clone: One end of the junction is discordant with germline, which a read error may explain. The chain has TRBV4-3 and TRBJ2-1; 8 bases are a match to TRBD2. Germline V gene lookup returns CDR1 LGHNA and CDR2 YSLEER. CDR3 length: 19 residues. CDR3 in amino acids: CASSQEIGAAGGAYNEQFF. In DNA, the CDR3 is TGCGCCAGCAGTCAAGAAATTGGTGCCGCGGGGGGCGCGTACAATGAGCAGTTCTTC.

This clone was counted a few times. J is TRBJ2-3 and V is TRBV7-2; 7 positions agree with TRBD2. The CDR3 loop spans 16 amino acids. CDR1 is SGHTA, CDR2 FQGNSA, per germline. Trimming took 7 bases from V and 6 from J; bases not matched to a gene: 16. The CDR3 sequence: CASIETGGTYRDTQYF. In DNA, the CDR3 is TGTGCCAGCATCGAAACGGGGGGAACCTACAGGGATACGCAGTATTTT.

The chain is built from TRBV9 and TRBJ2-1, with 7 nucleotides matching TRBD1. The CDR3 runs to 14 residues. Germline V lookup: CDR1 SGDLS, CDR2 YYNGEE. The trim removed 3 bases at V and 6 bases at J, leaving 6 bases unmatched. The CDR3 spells CASSALTGFNEQFF. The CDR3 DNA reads TGTGCCAGCAGCGCGCTGACAGGGTTCAATGAGCAGTTCTTC.

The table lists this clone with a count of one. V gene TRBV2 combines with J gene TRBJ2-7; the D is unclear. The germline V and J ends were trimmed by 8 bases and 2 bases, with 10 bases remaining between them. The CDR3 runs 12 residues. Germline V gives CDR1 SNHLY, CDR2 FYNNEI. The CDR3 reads CASGRDTYEQYF. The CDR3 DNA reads TGTGCCAGCGGTAGAGACACCTACGAGCAGTACTTC.

The CDR3 region has the DNA TGTGCCAGCAGTGAAGCAAAGCACTCCCATTTT. Translation gives CASSEAKHSHF. The rearrangement uses TRBV6-1 and TRBJ1-5, with D hard to call. Germline V CDR1 and CDR2: MNHNS, SASEGT. Trimming cost V 0 bases and J 16 bases, with 10 bases left between them. The CDR3 runs 11 residues.

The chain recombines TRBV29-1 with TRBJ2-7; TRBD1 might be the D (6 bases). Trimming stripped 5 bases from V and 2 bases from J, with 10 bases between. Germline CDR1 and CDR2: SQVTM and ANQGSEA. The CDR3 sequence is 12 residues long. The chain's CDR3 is CSVQGTTYEQYF. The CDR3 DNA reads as TGCAGCGTTCAGGGGACCACCTACGAGCAGTACTTC.

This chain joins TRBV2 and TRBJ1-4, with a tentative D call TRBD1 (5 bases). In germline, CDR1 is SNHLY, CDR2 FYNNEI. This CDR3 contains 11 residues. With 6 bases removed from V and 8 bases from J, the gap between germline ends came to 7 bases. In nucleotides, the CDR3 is TGTGCCAGCAGGACAGCCGAAAAACTGTTTTTT. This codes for CASRTAEKLFF.

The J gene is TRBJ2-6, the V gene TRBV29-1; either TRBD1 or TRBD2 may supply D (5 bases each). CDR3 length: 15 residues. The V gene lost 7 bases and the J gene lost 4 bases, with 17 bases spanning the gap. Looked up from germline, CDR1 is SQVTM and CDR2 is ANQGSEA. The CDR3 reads CSARDPLAGANVLTF. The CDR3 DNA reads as TGCAGCGCCCGGGACCCCTTGGCCGGGGCCAACGTCCTGACTTTC.

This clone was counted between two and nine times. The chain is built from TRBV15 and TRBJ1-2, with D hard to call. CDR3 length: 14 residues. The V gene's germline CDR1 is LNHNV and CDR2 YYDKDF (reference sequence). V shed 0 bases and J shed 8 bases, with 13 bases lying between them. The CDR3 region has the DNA TGTGCCACCAGCAGAGATTTGGGTCTTAGCGGCTACACCTTC. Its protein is CATSRDLGLSGYTF.